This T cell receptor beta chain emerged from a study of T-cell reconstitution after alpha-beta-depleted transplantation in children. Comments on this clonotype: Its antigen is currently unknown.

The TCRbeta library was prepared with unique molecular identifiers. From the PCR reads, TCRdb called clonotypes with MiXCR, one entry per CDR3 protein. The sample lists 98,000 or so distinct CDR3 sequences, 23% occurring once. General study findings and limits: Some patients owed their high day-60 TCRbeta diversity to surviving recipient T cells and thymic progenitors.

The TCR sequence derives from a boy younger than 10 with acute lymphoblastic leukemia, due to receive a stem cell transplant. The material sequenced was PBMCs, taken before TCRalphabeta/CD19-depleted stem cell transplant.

The CDR3 nucleotides read TGCAGCGGTTGTACGTTGGAGTACCAAGAGACCCAGTACTTC. This sequence encodes CSGCTLEYQETQYF. V gene TRBV29-1 combines with J gene TRBJ2-5; no firm D call. Germline assignment: CDR1 SQVTM and CDR2 ANQGSEA. The V end was cut by 7 bases, the J end by 0 bases, with 15 bases between. The CDR3 length is 14 residues.